The T cell receptor (beta chain) described here comes from a study of technical replicates of blood from several donors listed by TCRdb under 2017. V is cut back by 0 bases and J by 3 bases, with 2 bases in the junction unmatched. Its CDR3 holds 14 amino acids, cysteine through phenylalanine. Only CDR3 DNA remains: 42 bases, in frame from the first base. CDR1 SGHRS and CDR2 YFSETQ were looked up in the germline V gene. Libraries were prepared through the immunoSEQ multiplex PCR assay. TCRdb mirrors the immuneACCESS table, restricted to in-frame sequences. Some clones are absent from its copies; in checked studies, under half trace to an unresolved V gene, and the reason for the others is unknown. The table for this sample lists about 83,000 clones; approximately 94% of them were counted only once. Approximately 0.25% of the sample is held by the ten biggest clonotypes. Remarks on this clone: What this receptor recognizes is not known. Per-nucleotide qualities are absent, and no much larger clonotype sits a single base away.

This clonotype was obtained from a human donor in good health. Material: T cells isolated from PBMCs. The sequence joins TRBV5-1 to TRBJ1-1, with 7 bases aligning to TRBD1. The base sequence is TGCGCCAGCAGCTTGGCAGGGGGTGACACTGAAGCTTTCTTT. The resulting protein is CASSLAGGDTEAFF.